These 22 T cell receptor beta chains were all obtained from the same sample, sequenced in a study of T-cell reconstitution after alpha-beta-depleted transplantation in children. Preparation of the TCRbeta library was carried out with unique molecular identifiers. One entry per CDR3 protein, called by TCRdb with MiXCR from the PCR reads. The repertoire holds roughly 570,000 distinct CDR3 sequences, with 25% to 30% as singletons. The sample here was PBMCs, taken before TCRalphabeta/CD19-depleted stem cell transplant. The receptors stem from a boy less than two years old with Wiskott-Aldrich syndrome, due to receive a stem cell transplant.

This clonotype has more than one count but fewer than ten. The rearrangement joins TRBV20-1 to TRBJ1-5; D remains ambiguous. The CDR3 consists of 12 residues. Germline CDR1 and CDR2: DFQATT and SNEGSKA (reference sequence). V lost 3 bases and J lost 1, with 4 bases in between. Here the CDR3 DNA reads TGCAGTGCTAGCGGGAGCAATCAGCCCCAGCATTTT. This gives the protein CSASGSNQPQHF.

V usage is TRBV10-3 and J usage is TRBJ1-5; a weak D match, TRBD1 (6 bases). V was shortened by 2 bases and J by 2 bases, with 13 bases between the two germline ends. The CDR3 length is 16 residues. Per the germline V gene, CDR1 is ENHRY and CDR2 is SYGVKD. The chain's CDR3 is CAISESIAGGNQPQHF. The CDR3 bases are TGTGCCATCAGTGAGAGTATAGCAGGGGGCAATCAGCCCCAGCATTTT.

This chain connects TRBV12-3 or TRBV12-4 to TRBJ2-1; D uncertain. The ends were cut back, 7 bases at V and 9 bases at J, with 16 bases in the middle. The CDR3 has 13 amino acids. The CDR3 coding sequence is TGTGCCAGCACCCCGACAAATTCGGGTGAGCAGTTCTTC. It yields the protein CASTPTNSGEQFF.

V usage is TRBV7-2 and J usage is TRBJ1-5; 8 bases align to TRBD1. J lost 3 bases, V lost 6 bases, and 7 bases had no gene match. Germline CDR1 is SGHTA and CDR2 is FQGNSA. The CDR3 sequence is 15 residues long. CDR3 nucleotides: TGTGCCAGCAGAGACAGGGGAAGCGTCAATCAGCCCCAGCATTTT. This translates into CASRDRGSVNQPQHF.

This clonotype showed up just once. The chain employs TRBV5-1 and TRBJ2-2, with TRBD1 as a possible D gene (5 bases). Germline lookup yields CDR1 SGHRS and CDR2 YFSETQ. The germline V and J ends were trimmed by 2 bases and 4 bases, with 15 bases remaining between them. This CDR3 comprises 16 residues. The CDR3 loop is CASSFRDPPRTGELFF. The CDR3 nucleotides read TGCGCCAGCAGCTTCAGGGATCCCCCCCGCACCGGGGAGCTGTTTTTT.

This clonotype was observed a few times. The V and J genes are TRBV19 and TRBJ2-5, with 10 bases that match TRBD1. Germline assignment: CDR1 LNHDA and CDR2 SQIVND (reference sequence). CDR3 size: 15 residues. The V gene end was trimmed by 5 bases and the J gene end by 5 bases; junction bases not matched to a gene: 8. The CDR3 protein is CASSLRDRGYETQYF. The CDR3 region has the DNA TGTGCCAGTAGTCTCCGGGACAGGGGTTATGAGACCCAGTACTTC. The full variable domain, its missing parts supplied by reference TRBV19 and TRBJ2-5, is DGGITQSPKYLFRKEGQNVTLSCEQNLNHDAMYWYRQDPGQGLRLIYYSQIVNDFQKGDIAEGYSVSREKKESFPLTVTSAQKNPTAFYLCASSLRDRGYETQYFGPGTRLLVL.

J is TRBJ2-1 and V is TRBV3-1; D gene unclear. Trimming removed 5 bases at V and 0 bases at J, with 11 bases between. CDR3 length: 15 amino acids. Per the germline V gene, CDR1 is LGHDT and CDR2 is YNNKEL (reference sequence). The CDR3 DNA sequence: TGTGCCAGCAGCGTTAGACATAGCTCCTACAATGAGCAGTTCTTC. The encoded protein is CASSVRHSSYNEQFF.

This clonotype has more than one count but fewer than ten. V usage is TRBV29-1 and J usage is TRBJ2-5; no definite D call. The CDR3 runs 13 residues. Germline V gene sequence: CDR1 SQVTM, CDR2 ANQGSEA. The germline V and J ends were trimmed by 6 bases and 4 bases, with 15 bases remaining between them. CDR3 in amino acids: CSVQTNLGETQYF. The CDR3 bases are TGCAGCGTCCAAACAAATCTCGGAGAGACCCAGTACTTC.

The chain uses TRBV29-1 and TRBJ2-7; TRBD2 matches at 7 bases. Germline V CDR1 and CDR2: SQVTM, ANQGSEA. This CDR3 is 14 amino acids long. The junction had 10 bases not matched to a gene; V was cut back by 6 bases and J by 2 bases. The CDR3 is CSVALTSSPYEQYF. Here the CDR3 DNA reads TGCAGCGTAGCACTGACTAGCTCTCCCTACGAGCAGTACTTC.

This clonotype was observed a few times. The V and J genes are TRBV29-1 and TRBJ2-3, with 7 positions matching TRBD1. The J segment lost 6 bases and the V segment lost 8 bases, leaving 8 bases of the junction unmatched. CDR1 and CDR2 (germline): SQVTM, ANQGSEA. The length of the CDR3 is 12 residues. The DNA for the CDR3 is TGCAGCATCCGGACAGGCGGGGATACGCAGTATTTT. Residues: CSIRTGGDTQYF.

This clonotype was found a few times. V and J are TRBV5-4 and TRBJ2-2, with D tentatively TRBD1 or TRBD2 (6 bases each). The CDR3 is 16 residues long. The V end lost 4 bases, the J end lost 1 base, and 14 bases lay between the germline ends. Looked up from germline, CDR1 is SGHNT and CDR2 is YYREEE (reference sequence). The CDR3 loop reads CASSRGVQGNTGELFF. The CDR3 region has the DNA TGTGCCAGCAGCCGCGGGGTACAGGGGAACACCGGGGAGCTGTTTTTT.

This clonotype was seen at least ten times. The chain carries TRBV5-1 and TRBJ2-2; the D is unclear. V lost 1 base to trimming and J lost 5 bases, with 3 bases between them. This CDR3 is built from 12 residues. Germline lookup yields CDR1 SGHRS and CDR2 YFSETQ. CDR3 loop: CASSLLTGELFF. CDR3 sequence (DNA): TGCGCCAGCAGCTTGCTGACCGGGGAGCTGTTTTTT.

This clonotype was recorded a few times. The chain uses TRBV20-1 and TRBJ2-2, with D unclear. The V end was cut by 3 bases, the J end by 2 bases, with 10 bases between. CDR3 length equals 14 residues. Germline CDR1 is DFQATT and CDR2 is SNEGSKA (reference sequence). Here the CDR3 reads CSASERLNTGELFF. As DNA, the CDR3 is TGCAGTGCTAGTGAGCGACTTAACACCGGGGAGCTGTTTTTT.

The chain is built from TRBV5-5 and TRBJ2-2, with 12 bases that match TRBD2. This CDR3 is built from 16 residues. The junction had 9 bases not matched to a gene; V was cut back by 5 bases and J by 7 bases. Looked up from germline, CDR1 is SGHKS and CDR2 is YYEKEE (reference sequence). The CDR3: CASRIRLAGAGGELFF. DNA for the CDR3: TGTGCCAGCAGAATCCGACTAGCGGGAGCGGGCGGGGAGCTGTTTTTT.

In its sample, this clonotype was seen a few times. This rearrangement joins TRBV28 to TRBJ1-2; D uncertain. The germline V and J ends were trimmed by 3 bases and 2 bases, with 10 bases remaining between them. Germline loops: CDR1 MDHEN, CDR2 SYDVKM. This CDR3 is built from 14 residues. The CDR3 DNA reads TGTGCCAGCAGTTTCTCAGGCTCAAACTATGGCTACACCTTC. This encodes CASSFSGSNYGYTF.

This clonotype showed up just a few times. This chain connects TRBV20-1 to TRBJ2-3, with TRBD2 as a possible D gene (6 bases). CDR1 DFQATT and CDR2 SNEGSKA come from the germline V gene (reference sequence). The CDR3 has 15 residues. Between the trimmed V and J ends, which lost 3 bases and 1 base, there was a span of 14 bases. The CDR3 region is CSASLRREGTDTQYF. The CDR3 bases are TGCAGTGCTAGTTTGAGGCGGGAAGGCACAGATACGCAGTATTTT.

The chain carries TRBV12-3 or TRBV12-4 and TRBJ1-5; 7 nucleotides match TRBD1. Unmatched junction bases numbered 12, after V lost 7 bases and J lost 6 bases. This CDR3 has 15 amino acids. The CDR3 DNA sequence: TGTGCCAGCACCCGGGGGCAGGGGGGACGTCAGCCCCAGCATTTT. It yields the protein CASTRGQGGRQPQHF.

This clonotype was seen a handful of times. V usage is TRBV27 and J usage is TRBJ2-5, with D tentatively TRBD2 (6 bases). V lost 8 bases and J 4 bases, leaving 17 bases between the germline ends. The germline gives CDR1 MNHEY, CDR2 SMNVEV (reference sequence). CDR3 length: 14 amino acids. CDR3 in amino acids: CASGQGGHAETQYF. The DNA for the CDR3 is TGTGCCAGCGGCCAGGGAGGTCATGCAGAGACCCAGTACTTC.

The CDR3 loop is CASSLGGDTDTQYF. The DNA for the CDR3 is TGCGCCAGCAGCTTGGGCGGGGATACAGATACGCAGTATTTT. The gene calls are TRBV5-1 and TRBJ2-3; tentative D call: TRBD2 (6 bases). V lost 0 bases and J lost 3, with 8 bases in between. CDR3 length: 14 amino acids. In germline, CDR1 is SGHRS, CDR2 YFSETQ.

The CDR3 sequence: CASSLDGRALDTQYF. In nucleotides, the CDR3 is TGTGCCAGCAGTTTAGACGGGAGGGCGCTAGATACGCAGTATTTT. This chain uses TRBV27 with TRBJ2-3; 8 bases map to TRBD2. V lost 2 bases, J lost 5 bases, and 6 bases stayed unmatched. This CDR3 comprises 15 residues. From germline, CDR1 is MNHEY and CDR2 SMNVEV (reference sequence).

The chain couples TRBV12-3 or TRBV12-4 to TRBJ2-7; no clear D. V was pared by 3 bases and J by 6 bases, with 12 bases between. CDR3 size: 13 residues. CDR3 DNA sequence: TGTGCCAGCAGTTTTCTTATAAGCTCCGAGCAGTACTTC. This codes for CASSFLISSEQYF.

The genes are TRBV9 and TRBJ2-7; 9 bases line up with TRBD2. CDR3 length equals 14 residues. Germline lookup yields CDR1 SGDLS and CDR2 YYNGEE. V gave up 0 bases and J gave up 2 bases; unmatched junction bases: 0. The CDR3 loop reads CASSVGLAAYEQYF. Here the CDR3 DNA reads TGTGCCAGCAGCGTAGGACTAGCGGCCTACGAGCAGTACTTC.